Following are 32 T cell receptor beta chains from one sample sequenced in a study of T cells in Graves' hyperthyroidism and ophthalmopathy. TCR beta CDR3 region amplification was performed from RNA transcripts. An initial round of RT-PCR targeting the TCR CDR3 relied on the HTBI primer set. TCRdb re-derived calls from the multiplex PCR reads in MiXCR, one entry per CDR3 protein. The profile shows around 300,000 distinct CDR3 sequences, approximately 15% of them singletons. The source material was blood. The receptors derive from a middle-aged woman with Graves' ophthalmopathy.

V usage is TRBV7-2 and J usage is TRBJ2-3; possibly TRBD2 for D (6 bases). Per the germline V gene, CDR1 is SGHTA and CDR2 is FQGNSA. There are 18 residues in the CDR3. The V and J ends lost 2 bases and 0 bases respectively, with 18 bases between them. CDR3: CASSLLILGGISTDTQYF. The CDR3 DNA follows: TGTGCCAGCAGCTTATTAATCCTCGGCGGGATTAGCACAGATACGCAGTATTTT.

This clonotype was detected a few times. This sequence joins TRBV4-1 and TRBJ2-7; possibly TRBD2 for D (6 bases). Trimming removed 0 bases at V and 4 bases at J, with 7 bases between. The CDR3 spans 13 residues. Germline CDR1 reads MGHRA; CDR2 reads YSYEKL. In DNA form, the CDR3 reads TGCGCCAGCAGCCAAGATAGCGGTTACGAGCAGTACTTC. This encodes CASSQDSGYEQYF.

This clonotype was counted at least ten times. The chain employs TRBV2 and TRBJ2-7; 8 positions agree with TRBD1. This CDR3 is 13 amino acids long. V dropped 5 bases and J dropped 4; count of bases not matched to a gene: 4. The V gene's germline CDR1 is SNHLY and CDR2 FYNNEI. The CDR3 sequence: CASSTGGNYEQYF. The CDR3 DNA sequence: TGTGCCAGCAGTACAGGGGGAAATTACGAGCAGTACTTC.

The V gene is TRBV11-3, the J gene TRBJ2-5; 8 bases are a match to TRBD2. The CDR3 is made up of 15 amino acids. The J segment lost 3 bases and the V segment lost 5 bases, leaving 8 bases of the junction unmatched. Germline V lookup: CDR1 SGHNT, CDR2 YENEEA. As DNA, the CDR3 is TGTGCCAGCAGCCCGCGTTTAGCGGGGAAAGAGACCCAGTACTTC. Translating gives CASSPRLAGKETQYF.

This clonotype has ten or more counts. V and J are TRBV6-2 or TRBV6-3 and TRBJ2-7; D is unclear. Trimming removed 7 bases at V and 5 bases at J, with 18 bases between. The length of the CDR3 is 14 residues. The V gene's germline CDR1 is MNHEY and CDR2 SVGEGT. CDR3 bases: TGTGCCAGCAATCCTATACGTGACCAGGACGAGCAGTACTTC. It codes for CASNPIRDQDEQYF.

This clonotype has a count of ten or more. The chain carries TRBV10-3 and TRBJ1-5; 7 nucleotides agree with TRBD1. Germline V gene lookup returns CDR1 ENHRY and CDR2 SYGVKD. The J segment lost 1 base and the V segment lost 0 bases, leaving 0 bases of the junction unmatched. This CDR3 spans 15 amino acids. For the CDR3, the DNA is TGTGCCATCAGTGAGTCGGACAGGAGCAATCAGCCCCAGCATTTT. It encodes CAISESDRSNQPQHF.

This clonotype was counted at least ten times. CDR3 in DNA: TGTGCCAGCATCGACACCGGGGAGCTGTTTTTT. Protein: CASIDTGELFF. The rearrangement uses TRBV6-1 and TRBJ2-2; D is unresolved. The CDR3 runs 11 residues. Germline CDR1 is MNHNS and CDR2 is SASEGT. The V end lost 7 bases, the J end lost 3 bases, and 3 bases lay between the germline ends.

This clonotype occurred many times. This CDR3 is CASRLGSGYTF. Here the CDR3 DNA reads TGTGCCAGCAGACTCGGATCGGGCTACACCTTC. This chain joins TRBV28 and TRBJ1-2, with no clear D. Trimming left V 6 bases short and J 8 bases short, with 10 bases between. The CDR3 is made up of 11 amino acids. Per the germline V gene, CDR1 is MDHEN and CDR2 is SYDVKM.

In its sample, this clonotype was seen many times. The V call is TRBV10-1, the J call TRBJ2-7; D gene uncertain. Trimming left V 2 bases short and J 3 bases short, with 20 bases between. Germline CDR1 is WNHNN and CDR2 is SYGVQD (reference sequence). The CDR3 extends over 17 amino acids. The CDR3 sequence: CASSEGMLGNTIYEQYF. For the CDR3, the DNA is TGCGCCAGCAGTGAGGGCATGCTAGGGAATACAATCTACGAGCAGTACTTC.

The sample holds many counts of this clonotype. V usage is TRBV10-3 and J usage is TRBJ1-2; D is ambiguous. The V end lost 0 bases, the J end lost 6 bases, and 2 bases lay between the germline ends. The CDR3 loop spans 11 amino acids. Germline-derived CDR1 and CDR2 are ENHRY and SYGVKD. CDR3 region: CAISESDGYTF. The CDR3 DNA follows: TGTGCCATCAGTGAGTCCGATGGCTACACCTTC.

The rearrangement joins TRBV7-9 to TRBJ1-2; TRBD1 matches 9 bases. CDR3 size: 16 residues. From germline, CDR1 is SEHNR and CDR2 FQNEAQ (reference sequence). The V gene end was trimmed by 1 base and the J gene end by 7 bases; junction bases not matched to a gene: 10. The CDR3: CASSLVRADRGSGYTF. The CDR3 DNA reads TGTGCCAGCAGCTTAGTTCGGGCGGACAGGGGTTCTGGCTACACCTTC.

This clonotype was counted many times. V is TRBV7-9 and J is TRBJ1-1, with 7 bases that match TRBD1. Germline values: CDR1 SEHNR, CDR2 FQNEAQ (reference sequence). The CDR3 contains 16 residues. V gave up 5 bases and J gave up 1 base; unmatched junction bases: 10. The CDR3 reads CASSPPVDRANTEAFF. CDR3 nucleotide sequence: TGTGCCAGCAGCCCTCCCGTAGACAGGGCGAACACTGAAGCTTTCTTT.

At least ten counts were recorded for this clonotype. The chain combines TRBV11-3 with TRBJ1-1; no definite D call. Trimming stripped 1 base from V and 7 bases from J, with 16 bases between. Germline assignment: CDR1 SGHNT and CDR2 YENEEA. The CDR3 runs 15 residues. The CDR3 bases are TGTGCCAGCAGCTTAGGATCACAGAGGAATCTTGAAGCTTTCTTT. Its translation is CASSLGSQRNLEAFF.

This clonotype was recorded once. V is TRBV9 and J is TRBJ2-1; possible D gene TRBD1, 5 bases. V was cut by 0 bases and J by 0 bases, with 13 bases left in between. The CDR3 has 17 residues. The germline gives CDR1 SGDLS, CDR2 YYNGEE. In DNA, the CDR3 is TGTGCCAGCAGCGTAGAGGGGTTGGGGCGCTCCTACAATGAGCAGTTCTTC. Amino acids: CASSVEGLGRSYNEQFF.

This clonotype has ten or more counts. CDR3 sequence reads: CASSSGNGANVLTF. CDR3 coding DNA: TGTGCCAGCAGTTCGGGGAACGGGGCCAACGTCCTGACTTTC. This chain uses TRBV28 with TRBJ2-6; D might be TRBD2 (5 bases). CDR3 length equals 14 residues. V lost 4 bases to trimming and J lost 4 bases, with 8 bases between them. Germline V lookup: CDR1 MDHEN, CDR2 SYDVKM.

This sequence joins TRBV7-6 and TRBJ1-6; TRBD1 aligns across 7 bases. Trimming took 2 bases from V and 8 from J; bases not matched to a gene: 3. CDR1 and CDR2 from the germline V gene are SGHVS and FNYEAQ. The CDR3 sequence is 14 residues long. This CDR3 reads CASSLWDRDSPLHF. Here the CDR3 DNA reads TGTGCCAGCAGCTTATGGGACAGAGATTCACCCCTCCACTTT. The full variable domain, in which reference TRBV7-6 and TRBJ1-6 provide the parts outside the CDR3, is GAGVSQSPRYKVTKRGQDVALRCDPISGHVSLYWYRQALGQGPEFLTYFNYEAQQDKSGLPNDRFSAERPEGSISTLTIQRTEQRDSAMYRCASSLWDRDSPLHFGNGTRLTVT.

The V gene is TRBV9, the J gene TRBJ1-1; a possible D gene is TRBD1 (5 bases). The CDR3 length is 14 residues. The germline V and J ends were trimmed by 4 bases and 3 bases, with 13 bases remaining between them. Germline V CDR1 and CDR2: SGDLS, YYNGEE. Here the CDR3 DNA reads TGTGCCAGCAGCCCCCAGGGTTGGGACACTGAAGCTTTCTTT. Its protein is CASSPQGWDTEAFF.

There are many counts of this clonotype. The genes are TRBV28 and TRBJ2-7; possible D gene TRBD2, 5 bases. CDR1 and CDR2 (germline): MDHEN, SYDVKM. The CDR3 sequence is 16 residues long. V shed 2 bases and J shed 0 bases, with 14 bases lying between them. The CDR3 DNA sequence: TGTGCCAGCAGTTTAATAGGACCGGGATTCTCCTACGAGCAGTACTTC. It specifies CASSLIGPGFSYEQYF.

The chain has TRBV10-3 and TRBJ1-6; D not resolved. Germline V gene data show CDR1 as ENHRY and CDR2 as SYGVKD. Trimming removed 0 bases from V and 10 bases from J, with 10 bases in between. There are 14 residues in the CDR3. This chain's CDR3 is CAISESTYESPLHF. The DNA of the CDR3 is TGTGCCATCAGTGAGTCTACATATGAATCACCCCTCCACTTT.

The chain joins TRBV2 to TRBJ2-7; TRBD2 aligns across 10 bases. J was trimmed by 4 bases and V by 6 bases; bases with no gene match: 9. This CDR3 has 15 amino acids. Per the germline V gene, CDR1 is SNHLY and CDR2 is FYNNEI. CDR3 in DNA: TGTGCCAGCAGGGCCGGGACTAGCGTCCGATACGAGCAGTACTTC. This gives the protein CASRAGTSVRYEQYF.

This clonotype was detected a few times. The rearrangement links TRBV7-8 to TRBJ2-5, with a tentative D call TRBD2 (5 bases). V was trimmed by 7 bases and J by 7 bases, leaving 25 bases between them. The length of the CDR3 is 16 residues. Germline values: CDR1 SGHVS, CDR2 FQNEAQ. CDR3 residues: CASTGRRAVGRLTQYF. CDR3 DNA sequence: TGTGCCAGCACTGGTAGGCGGGCCGTTGGCAGGTTGACCCAGTACTTC.

The chain joins TRBV11-2 to TRBJ2-7, with 11 bases that match TRBD1. The length of the CDR3 is 15 residues. Germline V gene lookup returns CDR1 SGHAT and CDR2 FQNNGV. V trimming: 5 bases; J trimming: 3 bases; junction bases outside the gene matches: 6. The CDR3 bases are TGTGCCAGCAGCGAAGGACAGGGGGCGTACTACGAGCAGTACTTC. It yields the protein CASSEGQGAYYEQYF.

This clonotype occurred many times. The chain uses TRBV27 and TRBJ1-5; D remains unclear. The V and J ends lost 5 bases and 2 bases respectively, with 13 bases between them. The CDR3 runs to 15 residues. Germline V gene data show CDR1 as MNHEY and CDR2 as SMNVEV (reference sequence). The CDR3 protein is CASSPRLAGNQPQHF. The CDR3 DNA reads TGTGCCAGCAGTCCCAGGCTCGCGGGCAATCAGCCCCAGCATTTT.

V gene TRBV25-1 combines with J gene TRBJ2-1; no reliable D call. Trimming left V 5 bases short and J 8 bases short, with 7 bases between. Germline V lookup: CDR1 MGHDK, CDR2 SYGVNS. The CDR3 contains 11 residues. DNA of the CDR3: TGTGCCAGCAGTAGGAGTTATGAGCAGTTCTTC. Translated: CASSRSYEQFF.

This clonotype was recorded at least ten times. The chain is built from TRBV20-1 and TRBJ2-5; D ambiguous. Germline CDR1 reads DFQATT; CDR2 reads SNEGSKA (reference sequence). The CDR3 totals 15 residues. V lost 0 bases, J lost 2 bases, and 13 bases lay in between. The CDR3 region is CSARDREGLQETQYF. Written as DNA, the CDR3 is TGCAGTGCTAGAGATCGTGAAGGTCTGCAAGAGACCCAGTACTTC.

This clonotype was observed many times. The chain recombines TRBV6-5 with TRBJ1-5; D gene ambiguous. The V and J ends lost 0 bases and 0 bases respectively, with 12 bases between them. From germline, CDR1 is MNHEY and CDR2 SVGAGI. The CDR3 loop spans 17 amino acids. The CDR3 coding sequence is TGTGCCAGCAGTTACTCTAGACCTAGGAATAGCAATCAGCCCCAGCATTTT. Its protein is CASSYSRPRNSNQPQHF.

This clonotype has a count of ten or more. The chain joins TRBV6-1 to TRBJ2-7, with D possibly TRBD2 on 5 matching bases. The V gene's germline CDR1 is MNHNS and CDR2 SASEGT. Trimming stripped 5 bases from V and 5 bases from J, with 16 bases between. This CDR3 is 14 amino acids long. CDR3 DNA: TGTGCCAGCAGTCGCGTCGGGCTTAGCGACGAGCAGTACTTC. This gives the protein CASSRVGLSDEQYF.

The genes are TRBV7-6 and TRBJ2-7; 7 bases match TRBD2. Germline CDR1 reads SGHVS; CDR2 reads FNYEAQ. Trimming removed 2 bases from V and 7 bases from J; junction bases left unmatched: 5. CDR3 length equals 13 residues. CDR3 in amino acids: CASSLTLGGEQYF. In nucleotides, the CDR3 is TGTGCCAGCAGCTTAACCCTCGGGGGGGAGCAGTACTTC.

The rearrangement joins TRBV28 to TRBJ1-2; D is possibly TRBD1 (5 bases). This CDR3 is built from 15 residues. V lost 7 bases to trimming and J lost 2 bases, with 17 bases between them. Germline CDR1 and CDR2: MDHEN and SYDVKM. The CDR3 sequence: CASTTQGAGNYGYTF. DNA of the CDR3: TGTGCCAGCACCACCCAGGGCGCGGGGAACTATGGCTACACCTTC.

V usage is TRBV6-4 and J usage is TRBJ2-1; 8 positions agree with TRBD2. V shed 4 bases and J 6 bases; nucleotides not matched to a gene: 5. The CDR3 has 14 residues. Germline assignment: CDR1 MRHNA and CDR2 SNTAGT. CDR3 sequence reads: CASSAGGPVNEQFF. Written as DNA, the CDR3 is TGTGCCAGCAGTGCGGGGGGGCCCGTCAATGAGCAGTTCTTC.

The table lists this clonotype with a count of one. This rearrangement joins TRBV3-1 to TRBJ2-2; 8 bases align to TRBD2. The CDR3 has 17 amino acids. V gave up 1 base and J gave up 6 bases; unmatched junction bases: 10. Germline V gives CDR1 LGHDT, CDR2 YNNKEL (reference sequence). This CDR3 is CASSQGTTGTRSGELFF. CDR3 in DNA: TGTGCCAGCAGCCAAGGGACAACCGGGACTAGGTCCGGGGAGCTGTTTTTT.

This clonotype was recorded many times. The chain uses TRBV7-2 and TRBJ2-3; 16 nucleotides align to TRBD2. In germline, CDR1 is SGHTA, CDR2 FQGNSA. The CDR3 is made up of 18 amino acids. V was pared by 6 bases and J by 5 bases, with 11 bases of the junction left unmatched. CDR3 region: CASRQPGLAGGRVDTQYF. The CDR3 nucleotides read TGTGCCAGCAGACAACCGGGACTAGCGGGGGGGCGGGTAGATACGCAGTATTTT.